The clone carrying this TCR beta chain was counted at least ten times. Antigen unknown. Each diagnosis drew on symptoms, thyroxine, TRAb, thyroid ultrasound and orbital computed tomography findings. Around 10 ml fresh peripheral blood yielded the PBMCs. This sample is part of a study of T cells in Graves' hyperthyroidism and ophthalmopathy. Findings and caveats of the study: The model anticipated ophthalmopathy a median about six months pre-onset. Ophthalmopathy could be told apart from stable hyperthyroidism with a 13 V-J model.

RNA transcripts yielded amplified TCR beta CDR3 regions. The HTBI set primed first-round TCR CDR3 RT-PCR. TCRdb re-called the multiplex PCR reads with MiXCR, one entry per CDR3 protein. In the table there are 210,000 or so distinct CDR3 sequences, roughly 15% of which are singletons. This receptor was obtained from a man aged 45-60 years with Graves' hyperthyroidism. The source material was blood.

The CDR3 bases are TGTGCCAGCAGCCAAGCGGGCCCTCGCAATGAGCAGTTCTTC. Translation gives CASSQAGPRNEQFF. J is TRBJ2-1 and V is TRBV3-1; no firm D call. V was trimmed by 1 base and J by 6 bases, leaving 10 bases between them. This CDR3 comprises 14 residues. CDR1 and CDR2 (germline): LGHDT, YNNKEL (reference sequence).